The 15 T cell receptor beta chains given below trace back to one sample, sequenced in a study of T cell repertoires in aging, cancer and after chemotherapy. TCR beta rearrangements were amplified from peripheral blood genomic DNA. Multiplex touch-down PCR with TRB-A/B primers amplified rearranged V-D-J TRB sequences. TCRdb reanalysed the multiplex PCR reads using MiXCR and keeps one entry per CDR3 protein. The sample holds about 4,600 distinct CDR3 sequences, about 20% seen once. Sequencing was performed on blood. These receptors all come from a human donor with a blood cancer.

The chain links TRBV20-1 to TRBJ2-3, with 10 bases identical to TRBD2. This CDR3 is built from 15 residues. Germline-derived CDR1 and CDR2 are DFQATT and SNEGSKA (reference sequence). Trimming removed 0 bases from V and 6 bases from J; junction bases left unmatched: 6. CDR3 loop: CSARDHSGGPDTQYF. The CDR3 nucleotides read TGCAGTGCTAGAGATCATAGCGGGGGGCCGGATACGCAGTATTTT.

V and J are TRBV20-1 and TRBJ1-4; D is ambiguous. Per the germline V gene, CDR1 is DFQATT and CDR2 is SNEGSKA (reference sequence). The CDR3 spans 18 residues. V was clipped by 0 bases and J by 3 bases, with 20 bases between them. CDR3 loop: CSARDPAPAREPNEKLFF. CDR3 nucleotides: TGCAGTGCTAGAGATCCCGCCCCGGCCCGGGAACCTAATGAAAAACTGTTTTTT.

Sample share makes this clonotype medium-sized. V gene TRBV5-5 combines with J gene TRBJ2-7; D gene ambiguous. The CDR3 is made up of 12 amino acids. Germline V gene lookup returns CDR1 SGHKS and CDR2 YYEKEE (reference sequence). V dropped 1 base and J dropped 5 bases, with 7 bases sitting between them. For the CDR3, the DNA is TGTGCCAGCAGCTTGTACGGCGACGAGCAGTACTTC. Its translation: CASSLYGDEQYF.

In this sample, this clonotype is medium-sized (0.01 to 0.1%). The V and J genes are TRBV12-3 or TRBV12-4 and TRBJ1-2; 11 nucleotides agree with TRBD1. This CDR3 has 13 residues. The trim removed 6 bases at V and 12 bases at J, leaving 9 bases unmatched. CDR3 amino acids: CASRGGDRGFHTF. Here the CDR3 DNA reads TGTGCCAGCAGGGGAGGGGACAGGGGGTTCCACACCTTC.

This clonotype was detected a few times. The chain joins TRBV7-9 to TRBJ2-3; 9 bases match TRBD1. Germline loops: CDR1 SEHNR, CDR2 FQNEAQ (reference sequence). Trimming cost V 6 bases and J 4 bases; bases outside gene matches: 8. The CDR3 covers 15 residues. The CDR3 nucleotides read TGTGCCAGCAGGCGGTGGGGACAGGGTGCAGATACGCAGTATTTT. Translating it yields CASRRWGQGADTQYF.

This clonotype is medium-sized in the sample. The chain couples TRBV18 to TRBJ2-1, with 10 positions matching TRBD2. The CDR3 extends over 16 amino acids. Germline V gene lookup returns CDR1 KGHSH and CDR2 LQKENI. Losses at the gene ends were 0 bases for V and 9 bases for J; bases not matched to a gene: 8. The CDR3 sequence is CASSPPTSGVAREQFF. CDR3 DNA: TGTGCCAGCTCACCACCTACTAGCGGGGTTGCGCGTGAGCAGTTCTTC.

The DNA of the CDR3 is TGTGCCAGCAGCTTAGATCTTTCCAGGGTTTACGAGCAGTACTTC. Translated: CASSLDLSRVYEQYF. The rearrangement uses TRBV7-2 and TRBJ2-7; D perhaps matches TRBD1 (5 bases). The CDR3 extends over 15 amino acids. CDR1 and CDR2 from the germline V gene are SGHTA and FQGNSA. The V end lost 1 base, the J end lost 4 bases, and 14 bases lay between the germline ends.

The CDR3 region has the DNA TGTGCCAGCAGCTTAGCCAGGGGGCAGGGTGAAGAGACCCAGTACTTC. Translated: CASSLARGQGEETQYF. This sequence joins TRBV7-2 and TRBJ2-5; TRBD1 matches 8 bases. This CDR3 region has 16 residues. J gave up 3 bases and V 0 bases, and 6 bases lay outside the gene matches. The germline CDR1 and CDR2 sequences are SGHTA and FQGNSA.

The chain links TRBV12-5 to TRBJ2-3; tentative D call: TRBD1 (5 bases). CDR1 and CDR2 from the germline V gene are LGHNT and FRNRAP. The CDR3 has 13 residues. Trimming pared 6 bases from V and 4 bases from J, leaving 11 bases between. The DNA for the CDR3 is TGTGCTAGTGGCGACAGTATGTCAGATACGCAGTATTTT. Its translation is CASGDSMSDTQYF.

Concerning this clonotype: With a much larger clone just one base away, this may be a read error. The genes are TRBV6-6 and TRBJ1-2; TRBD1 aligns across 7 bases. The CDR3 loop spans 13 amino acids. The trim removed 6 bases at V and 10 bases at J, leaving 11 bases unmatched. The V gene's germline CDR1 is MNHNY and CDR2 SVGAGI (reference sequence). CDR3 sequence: CASRARTGDAYTF. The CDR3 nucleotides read TGTGCCAGCAGAGCAAGGACAGGAGACGCCTACACCTTC.

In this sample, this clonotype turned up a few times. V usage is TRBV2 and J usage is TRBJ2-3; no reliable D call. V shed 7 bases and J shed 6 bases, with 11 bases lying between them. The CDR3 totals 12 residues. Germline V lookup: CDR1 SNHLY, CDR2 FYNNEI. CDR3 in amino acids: CASNAGGDTQYF. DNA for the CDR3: TGTGCCAGCAATGCAGGTGGGGATACGCAGTATTTT.

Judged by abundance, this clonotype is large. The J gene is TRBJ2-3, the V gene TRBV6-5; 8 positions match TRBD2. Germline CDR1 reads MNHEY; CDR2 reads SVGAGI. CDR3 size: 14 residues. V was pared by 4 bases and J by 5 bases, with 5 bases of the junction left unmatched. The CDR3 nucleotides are TGTGCCAGCAGTTTAGCGGGGTTTGGAGATACGCAGTATTTT. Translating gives CASSLAGFGDTQYF.

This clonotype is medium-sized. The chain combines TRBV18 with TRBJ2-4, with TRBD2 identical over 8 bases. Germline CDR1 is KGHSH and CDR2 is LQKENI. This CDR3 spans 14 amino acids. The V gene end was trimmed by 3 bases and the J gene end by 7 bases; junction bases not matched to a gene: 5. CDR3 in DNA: TGTGCCAGCTCACCCCCGGGGGGGGCGAACATTCAGTACTTC. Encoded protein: CASSPPGGANIQYF.

This CDR3 reads CASSQDASGDLNEQFF. The CDR3 DNA reads TGCGCCAGCAGCCAAGACGCTAGCGGGGATCTCAATGAGCAGTTCTTC. The chain has TRBV4-3 and TRBJ2-1; 9 nucleotides align to TRBD2. Germline assignment: CDR1 LGHNA and CDR2 YSLEER. Trimming cost V 0 bases and J 6 bases; bases outside gene matches: 6. The CDR3 loop spans 16 amino acids.

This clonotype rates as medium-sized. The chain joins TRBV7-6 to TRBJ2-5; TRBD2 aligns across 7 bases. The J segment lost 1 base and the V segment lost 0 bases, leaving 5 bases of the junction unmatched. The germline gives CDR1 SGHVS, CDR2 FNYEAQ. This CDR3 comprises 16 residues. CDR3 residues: CASSLAGRGTQETQYF. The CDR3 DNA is TGTGCCAGCAGCTTAGCGGGGCGGGGGACCCAAGAGACCCAGTACTTC. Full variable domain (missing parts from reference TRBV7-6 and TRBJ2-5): GAGVSQSPRYKVTKRGQDVALRCDPISGHVSLYWYRQALGQGPEFLTYFNYEAQQDKSGLPNDRFSAERPEGSISTLTIQRTEQRDSAMYRCASSLAGRGTQETQYFGPGTRLLVL.